The clone carrying this T cell receptor (beta chain) has just one count. The sample belongs to a study of Ad26.COV2.S vaccination and SARS-CoV-2 variants. The method was immunoSEQ multiplex PCR; TCRdb's version includes in-frame clones alone and lacks a portion of them. This sample yields 250,000 to 300,000 clones, of which approximately 87% are seen a single time; approximately 3.4% belongs to the top ten. This CDR3 region has 18 residues. In germline, CDR1 is MGHRA, CDR2 YSYEKL. The V end was cut by 1 base, the J end by 2 bases, with 20 bases between. The treatment: about 20 received Ad26.COV2.S at low or high dose, single or two shots; several received placebo; per-sample allocation not given. Sampling took place 63 days after the first vaccine or placebo injection.

The source material was peripheral blood, sampled in a trial of Ad26.COV2.S vaccine versus placebo. The chain carries TRBV4-1 and TRBJ1-1; D not certain. This receptor was identified in a person aged 18-60 years who received the Ad26.COV2.S COVID-19 vaccine or a placebo. CDR3 loop: CASSQVGSRGIRNTEAFF. CDR3 in DNA: TGCGCCAGCAGCCAAGTGGGGTCTAGAGGGATACGAAACACTGAAGCTTTCTTT.